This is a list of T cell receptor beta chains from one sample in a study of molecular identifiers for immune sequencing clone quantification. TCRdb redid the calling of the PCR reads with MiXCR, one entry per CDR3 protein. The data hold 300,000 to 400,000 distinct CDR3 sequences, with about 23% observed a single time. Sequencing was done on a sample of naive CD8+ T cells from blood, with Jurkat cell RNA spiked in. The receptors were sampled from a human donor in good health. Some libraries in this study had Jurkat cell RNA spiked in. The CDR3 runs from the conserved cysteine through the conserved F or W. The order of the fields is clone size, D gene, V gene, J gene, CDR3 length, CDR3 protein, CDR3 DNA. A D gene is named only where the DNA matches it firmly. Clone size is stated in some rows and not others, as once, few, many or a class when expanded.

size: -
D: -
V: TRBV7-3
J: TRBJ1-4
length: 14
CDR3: CARAAPGANEKLSF
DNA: TGTGCCAGGGCCGCCCCAGGAGCTAATGAAAAACTGTCTTTT

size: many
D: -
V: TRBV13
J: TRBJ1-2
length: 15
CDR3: CASSLGTGSSYGYTF
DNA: TGTGCCAGCAGCTTAGGCACAGGGTCTAGTTATGGCTACACCTTC

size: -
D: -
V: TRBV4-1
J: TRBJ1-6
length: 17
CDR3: CASSQDPQGVGNSPLHF
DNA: TGCGCCAGCAGCCAAGACCCACAGGGTGTTGGGAATTCACCCCTCCACTTT

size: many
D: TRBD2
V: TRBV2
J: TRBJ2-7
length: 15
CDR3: CAGADFSGAVDEQYF
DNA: TGTGCCGGAGCTGACTTTAGCGGGGCCGTGGACGAGCAGTACTTC

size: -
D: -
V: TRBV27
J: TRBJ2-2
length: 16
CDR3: CASTGAQVVGTGELFF
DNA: TGTGCCAGCACCGGGGCGCAGGTAGTCGGCACCGGGGAGCTGTTTTTT

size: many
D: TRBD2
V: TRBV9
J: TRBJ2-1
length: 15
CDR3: CASSLGLAGYNEQFF
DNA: TGTGCCAGCAGCTTAGGACTAGCGGGTTACAATGAGCAGTTCTTC

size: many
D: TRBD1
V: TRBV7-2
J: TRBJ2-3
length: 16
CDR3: CASSQGQGAFIDTQYF
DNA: TGTGCCAGCAGCCAGGGCCAGGGGGCATTTATTGATACGCAGTATTTT

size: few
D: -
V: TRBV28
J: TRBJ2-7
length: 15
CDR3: CASSSDLTGAYEQYF
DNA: TGTGCCAGCAGTTCCGACCTCACGGGGGCCTACGAGCAGTACTTC

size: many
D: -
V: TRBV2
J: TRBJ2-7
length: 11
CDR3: CASEVAYEQYF
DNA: TGTGCCAGCGAAGTCGCCTACGAGCAGTACTTC

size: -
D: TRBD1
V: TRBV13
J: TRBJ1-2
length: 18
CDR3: CASSLNPGTGRVSGCYTF
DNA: TGTGCCAGCAGCTTAAATCCCGGGACAGGGCGGGTCAGCGGATGCTACACCTTC

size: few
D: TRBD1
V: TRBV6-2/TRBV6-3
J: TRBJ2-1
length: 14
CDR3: CASSYSDREDEQFF
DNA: TGTGCCAGCAGTTACTCGGACAGGGAGGATGAGCAGTTCTTC

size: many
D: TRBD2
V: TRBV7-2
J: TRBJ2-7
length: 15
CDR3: CASSPVVAGGHEQYF
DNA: TGTGCCAGCAGCCCCGTGGTAGCGGGAGGCCACGAGCAGTACTTC

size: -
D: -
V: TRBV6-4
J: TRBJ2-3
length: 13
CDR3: CASSAPGTDTQYF
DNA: TGTGCCAGCAGCGCCCCTGGGACAGATACGCAGTATTTT

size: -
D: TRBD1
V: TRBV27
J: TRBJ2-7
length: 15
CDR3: CGSSLAGTGGYEQYF
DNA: TGTGGCAGCAGTTTAGCTGGGACAGGGGGCTACGAGCAGTACTTC

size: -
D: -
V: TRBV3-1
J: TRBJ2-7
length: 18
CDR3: CASSQVVGSREKPYEQYF
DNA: TGTGCCAGCAGCCAAGTTGTAGGTTCTCGGGAGAAGCCCTACGAGCAGTACTTC

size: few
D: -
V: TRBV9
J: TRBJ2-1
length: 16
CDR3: CASSVGSSRSYNEQFF
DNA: TGTGCCAGCAGCGTAGGATCTAGCCGGTCCTACAATGAGCAGTTCTTC

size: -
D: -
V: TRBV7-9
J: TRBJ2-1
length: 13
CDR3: CASGGGAGNEQFF
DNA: TGTGCCAGCGGAGGGGGCGCGGGGAATGAGCAGTTCTTC

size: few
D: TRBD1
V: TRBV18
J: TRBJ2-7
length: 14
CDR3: CASSPVRGFYEQYF
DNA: TGTGCCAGCTCACCGGTCAGGGGGTTCTACGAGCAGTACTTC

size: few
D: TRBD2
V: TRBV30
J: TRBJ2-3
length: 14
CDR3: CAWDWERDTDTQYF
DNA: TGTGCCTGGGATTGGGAGCGGGACACAGATACGCAGTATTTT

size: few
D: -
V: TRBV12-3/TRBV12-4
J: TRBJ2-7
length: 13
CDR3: CASSLGGSYGQYF
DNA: TGTGCCAGCAGTTTGGGCGGATCCTACGGGCAGTACTTC

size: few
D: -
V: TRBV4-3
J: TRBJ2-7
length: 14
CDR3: CASSQDSHSYEQYF
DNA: TGCGCCAGCAGCCAGGACAGCCACTCCTACGAGCAGTACTTC

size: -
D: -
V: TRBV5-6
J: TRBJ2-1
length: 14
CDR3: CASSPTGAHNEQFF
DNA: TGTGCCAGCAGCCCCACGGGAGCCCACAATGAGCAGTTCTTC

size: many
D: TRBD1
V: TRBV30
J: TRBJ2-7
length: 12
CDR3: CAWSGTGAEQYF
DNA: TGTGCCTGGAGTGGTACAGGGGCTGAGCAGTACTTC

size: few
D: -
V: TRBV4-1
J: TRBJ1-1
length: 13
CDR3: CASSQASPTEAFF
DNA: TGCGCCAGCAGCCAAGCCTCCCCCACTGAAGCTTTCTTT